The following is a T cell receptor (beta chain) sequence with its context. Its antigen remains unknown. The CDR3 contains 13 residues. Germline assignment: CDR1 SNHLY and CDR2 FYNNEI. The V end lost 6 bases, the J end lost 8 bases, and 13 bases lay between the germline ends. This sample is part of a study of cytomegalovirus exposure and HLA in healthy donors. Primers: 60 Vbeta forward and 13 Jbeta reverse. TCRdb's copy holds only in-frame clones and misses some; the assay was immunoSEQ multiplex PCR. The sample gives under 150,000 clones, 87% of which show up once; roughly 5.2% is in the top ten. Whole-study findings and limits: It is likely that the observed cluster of highly shared sequence variants was a sequencing artifact. Researchers counted roughly 150 TCR beta chains as cytomegalovirus-associated. Analyzed later, association rates of TCRs varied across HLA loci, with DRB1 most and HLA-C fewest. Accurate prediction of most subjects' HLA-A and HLA-B alleles from TCR beta sequences was reported.

This chain joins TRBV2 and TRBJ1-4; D call uncertain. The clonotype was recovered from a woman in her twenties or thirties in good health and CMV-seronegative. Sequenced material: PBMCs. The DNA for the CDR3 is TGTGCCAGCAGCGAGGGTTTCCGGGAAAAACTGTTTTTT. Protein product: CASSEGFREKLFF.